Listed below are T cell receptor beta chains from one sample, sequenced in a study of cytomegalovirus exposure and HLA in healthy donors. Profiled with immunoSEQ multiplex PCR; TCRdb holds only in-frame clones, not every one. The sample lists about 190,000 clones, approximately 90% seen once, with roughly 0.98% in the top ten. The specimen was PBMCs. These receptors came from a boy younger than 10 in good health and CMV-seronegative. Each CDR3 is given without its conserved first and last residue. The order of the fields is D gene, V gene, CDR3 length, CDR3 protein. D genes are given only for firm matches.

D gene: TRBD1; V gene: TRBV19; CDR3 length: 11; CDR3 protein: ASRWTGDQPQH
D gene: TRBD2; V gene: TRBV11-2; CDR3 length: 13; CDR3 protein: ASSQRLAGVYEQY
D gene: NA; V gene: TRBV28; CDR3 length: 11; CDR3 protein: ASSQSGYGSYT
D gene: NA; V gene: TRBV9; CDR3 length: 12; CDR3 protein: ASSVGGRGTEAF
D gene: TRBD2; V gene: TRBV2; CDR3 length: 12; CDR3 protein: ASGETSGRGEQF
D gene: TRBD1; V gene: TRBV4-2; CDR3 length: 11; CDR3 protein: ASSLGGRYEQY
D gene: NA; V gene: TRBV7-6; CDR3 length: 10; CDR3 protein: ASSLPGSLLH
D gene: NA; V gene: TRBV28; CDR3 length: 11; CDR3 protein: ASSFGQSYGYT
D gene: NA; V gene: TRBV15; CDR3 length: 15; CDR3 protein: ATSRGGEALSGNTIY
D gene: TRBD2; V gene: TRBV5-1; CDR3 length: 13; CDR3 protein: ASSLRTSGRGEQY
D gene: TRBD1; V gene: TRBV27; CDR3 length: 17; CDR3 protein: ASSSILGQGTIPGTEAF
D gene: TRBD1; V gene: TRBV5-4; CDR3 length: 12; CDR3 protein: ASSSRDSNYGYT
D gene: NA; V gene: TRBV19; CDR3 length: 12; CDR3 protein: ASSISGSSYEQY
D gene: TRBD2; V gene: TRBV5-6; CDR3 length: 11; CDR3 protein: ASSPGTRETQY
D gene: TRBD1; V gene: TRBV19; CDR3 length: 12; CDR3 protein: ASSLDRGSEKLF
D gene: TRBD1; V gene: TRBV5-1; CDR3 length: 13; CDR3 protein: ASSQQGARENIQY
D gene: TRBD2; V gene: TRBV29-1; CDR3 length: 16; CDR3 protein: SVLGVAGGPPPYNEQF
D gene: NA; V gene: TRBV7-8; CDR3 length: 13; CDR3 protein: ASSLYLPRRTEAF
D gene: NA; V gene: TRBV7-6; CDR3 length: 11; CDR3 protein: ASSLNQGPEAF
D gene: NA; V gene: TRBV27; CDR3 length: 10; CDR3 protein: ASRPGNTEAF
D gene: TRBD1; V gene: TRBV7-9; CDR3 length: 14; CDR3 protein: ASSPSRTGQGETQY
D gene: TRBD1; V gene: TRBV11-2; CDR3 length: 13; CDR3 protein: ASSSTGGTNYGYT
D gene: TRBD1; V gene: TRBV9; CDR3 length: 17; CDR3 protein: ASSVDPRGRFIGYNEQF
D gene: TRBD1; V gene: TRBV18; CDR3 length: 13; CDR3 protein: ASSRDRGRDYGYT
D gene: NA; V gene: TRBV7-3; CDR3 length: 13; CDR3 protein: ASSAHSGDSYEQY
D gene: NA; V gene: TRBV5-1; CDR3 length: 12; CDR3 protein: ASSSEGYNYGYT
D gene: NA; V gene: TRBV28; CDR3 length: 8; CDR3 protein: ASSFRTVF
D gene: TRBD2; V gene: TRBV9; CDR3 length: 11; CDR3 protein: ASNPAGSDTQY
D gene: NA; V gene: TRBV5-1; CDR3 length: 15; CDR3 protein: ASSLEVGGANTGELF
D gene: TRBD2; V gene: TRBV7-6; CDR3 length: 14; CDR3 protein: ASSLGSAGSAGELF
D gene: NA; V gene: TRBV29-1; CDR3 length: 14; CDR3 protein: SVEDRVGTLYNEQF
D gene: NA; V gene: TRBV7-9; CDR3 length: 10; CDR3 protein: ASSAGTDTQY
D gene: TRBD2; V gene: TRBV11-2; CDR3 length: 15; CDR3 protein: ASSLDAPGGPSVEQY
D gene: TRBD2; V gene: TRBV19; CDR3 length: 14; CDR3 protein: ASSASLAGTNYEQY
D gene: TRBD1; V gene: TRBV19; CDR3 length: 12; CDR3 protein: ASRDRVSGNTIY
D gene: NA; V gene: TRBV5-1; CDR3 length: 11; CDR3 protein: ASSLVQSDTQY
D gene: NA; V gene: TRBV29-1; CDR3 length: 16; CDR3 protein: SVVDLTHRTGNSYEQY
D gene: NA; V gene: TRBV13; CDR3 length: 11; CDR3 protein: ASSLGGGTEAF
D gene: NA; V gene: TRBV4-1; CDR3 length: 13; CDR3 protein: ASSQEGAGNQPQH
D gene: TRBD1; V gene: TRBV27; CDR3 length: 12; CDR3 protein: ASSLYRGGNTIY
D gene: TRBD2; V gene: TRBV5-1; CDR3 length: 15; CDR3 protein: ASSLTSLASGRDTQY
D gene: NA; V gene: TRBV6-1; CDR3 length: 12; CDR3 protein: ASSGPGGDYGYT
D gene: NA; V gene: TRBV28; CDR3 length: 14; CDR3 protein: ASSLGMGAGGNEQY
D gene: NA; V gene: TRBV5-1; CDR3 length: 12; CDR3 protein: ASSSTGSLGEQY